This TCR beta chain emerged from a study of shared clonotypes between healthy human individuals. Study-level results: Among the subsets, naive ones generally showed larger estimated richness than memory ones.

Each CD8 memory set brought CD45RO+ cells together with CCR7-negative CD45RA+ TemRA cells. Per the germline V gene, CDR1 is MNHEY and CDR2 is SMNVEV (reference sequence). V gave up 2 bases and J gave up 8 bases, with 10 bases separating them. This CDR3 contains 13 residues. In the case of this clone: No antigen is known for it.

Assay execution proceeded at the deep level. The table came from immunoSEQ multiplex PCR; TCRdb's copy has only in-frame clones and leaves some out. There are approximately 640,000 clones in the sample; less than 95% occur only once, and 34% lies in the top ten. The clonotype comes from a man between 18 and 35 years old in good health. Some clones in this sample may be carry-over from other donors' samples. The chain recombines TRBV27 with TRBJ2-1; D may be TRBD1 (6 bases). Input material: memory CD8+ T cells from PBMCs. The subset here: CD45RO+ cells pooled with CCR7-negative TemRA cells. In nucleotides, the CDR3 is TGTGCCAGCAGTTTAGGGACACGTTATGAGCAGTTCTTC. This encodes CASSLGTRYEQFF.